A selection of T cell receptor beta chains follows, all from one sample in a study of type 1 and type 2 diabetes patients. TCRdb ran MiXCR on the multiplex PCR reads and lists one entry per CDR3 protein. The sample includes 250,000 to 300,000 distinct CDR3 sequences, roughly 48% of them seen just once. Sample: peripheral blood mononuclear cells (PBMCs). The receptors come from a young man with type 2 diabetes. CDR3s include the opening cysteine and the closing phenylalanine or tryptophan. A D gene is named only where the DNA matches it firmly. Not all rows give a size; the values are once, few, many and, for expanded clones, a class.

cdr3_nt: TGTGCCAGCAGCTTAGGGAGGGGGGTTGTGGAGACCCAGTACTTC
cdr3_aa: CASSLGRGVVETQYF
d_call: -
clone_size: few
j_call: TRBJ2-5
v_call: TRBV7-2

cdr3_nt: TGTGCCACCTCCGCGGGGACCGGCACAGATACGCAGTATTTT
cdr3_aa: CATSAGTGTDTQYF
d_call: -
clone_size: few
j_call: TRBJ2-3
v_call: TRBV19

cdr3_nt: TGCAGCGTTGTGACTAGCGGCTACGAGCAGTACTTC
cdr3_aa: CSVVTSGYEQYF
d_call: TRBD2
clone_size: few
j_call: TRBJ2-7
v_call: TRBV29-1

cdr3_nt: TGTGCCAGCAGGCCCCAGACAGGGGGCTCTTTCTTGTTTGGCTACACCTTC
cdr3_aa: CASRPQTGGSFLFGYTF
d_call: TRBD1
clone_size: -
j_call: TRBJ1-2
v_call: TRBV6-1

cdr3_nt: TGCAGTGCCCCTAAGGGGGGTGGGGAAAACATTCAGTACTTC
cdr3_aa: CSAPKGGGENIQYF
d_call: -
clone_size: -
j_call: TRBJ2-4
v_call: TRBV20-1

cdr3_nt: TGTGCCAGTAACGACAGGGGGATCCGCTACACCTTC
cdr3_aa: CASNDRGIRYTF
d_call: TRBD1
clone_size: -
j_call: TRBJ1-2
v_call: TRBV19

cdr3_nt: TGTTCCAGCAGCTTACCCGGGACAGCCTTCAATCAGCCCCAGCATTTT
cdr3_aa: CSSSLPGTAFNQPQHF
d_call: TRBD1
clone_size: -
j_call: TRBJ1-5
v_call: TRBV7-8

cdr3_nt: TGCGCCAGCAAGGGGGGCGGGAGAGGGTTAACCACTGAAGCTTTCTTT
cdr3_aa: CASKGGGRGLTTEAFF
d_call: -
clone_size: -
j_call: TRBJ1-1
v_call: TRBV10-2

cdr3_nt: TGTGCCAGCTCACCAGCTGGACAGGGAAGCTACGAGCAGTACTTC
cdr3_aa: CASSPAGQGSYEQYF
d_call: TRBD1
clone_size: -
j_call: TRBJ2-7
v_call: TRBV18

cdr3_nt: TGTGCCAGTGGCATACAGGGCACTAATGAAAAACTGTTTTTT
cdr3_aa: CASGIQGTNEKLFF
d_call: -
clone_size: few
j_call: TRBJ1-4
v_call: TRBV19

cdr3_nt: TGCAGCGTTGTTTCACAATCAGATACGCAGTATTTT
cdr3_aa: CSVVSQSDTQYF
d_call: -
clone_size: few
j_call: TRBJ2-3
v_call: TRBV29-1

cdr3_nt: TGCGCCAGCAGTGCAGGACTATCGAATGAGCAGTTCTTC
cdr3_aa: CASSAGLSNEQFF
d_call: -
clone_size: few
j_call: TRBJ2-1
v_call: TRBV10-2